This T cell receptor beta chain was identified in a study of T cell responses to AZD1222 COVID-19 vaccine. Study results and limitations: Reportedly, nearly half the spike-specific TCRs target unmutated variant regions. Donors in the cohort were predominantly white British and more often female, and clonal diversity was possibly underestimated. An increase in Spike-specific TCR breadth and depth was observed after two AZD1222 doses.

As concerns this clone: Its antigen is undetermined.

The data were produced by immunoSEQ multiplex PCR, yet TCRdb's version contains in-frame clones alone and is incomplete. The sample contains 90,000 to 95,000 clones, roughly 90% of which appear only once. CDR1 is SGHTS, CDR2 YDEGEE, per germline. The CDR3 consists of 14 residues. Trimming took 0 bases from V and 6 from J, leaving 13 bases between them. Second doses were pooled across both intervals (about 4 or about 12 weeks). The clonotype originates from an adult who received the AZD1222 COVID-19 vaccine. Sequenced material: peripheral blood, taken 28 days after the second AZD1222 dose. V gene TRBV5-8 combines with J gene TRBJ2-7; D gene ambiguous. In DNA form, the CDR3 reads TGTGCCAGCAGCTTGGTCCAGATTCGATCCGAGCAGTACTTC. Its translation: CASSLVQIRSEQYF.